Below, one TCR beta chain is given with its context. The data derive from a study of blood T cell repertoires in COVID-19. Whole-study context: COVID-19 samples from acute and convalescent phases originated in the United States, Italy and Spain. PBMCs, B-cell-depleted T cells, or T cells provided the cDNA or gDNA that made up the material.

This CDR3 is 13 amino acids long. Germline V gives CDR1 SGHRS, CDR2 YFSETQ. V was trimmed by 4 bases and J by 5 bases, leaving 12 bases between them. Original processing methods: For nucleated cells, counts were estimated from reference gene primer amplification. TCRdb's copy holds only in-frame clones and misses some; the assay was immunoSEQ multiplex PCR. V and J calls and clone size are as listed in that table; D and trimming were resolved from the DNA. The sample contains some 43,000 clones, over 75% of which appear only once. Sequenced: peripheral blood. The receptor was isolated from an older woman with acute or convalescent COVID-19. This rearrangement joins TRBV5-1 to TRBJ1-1, with D unresolved. The CDR3 bases are TGCGCCAGCAGCGTAACCAGACAAACTGAAGCTTTCTTT. Protein sequence: CASSVTRQTEAFF.